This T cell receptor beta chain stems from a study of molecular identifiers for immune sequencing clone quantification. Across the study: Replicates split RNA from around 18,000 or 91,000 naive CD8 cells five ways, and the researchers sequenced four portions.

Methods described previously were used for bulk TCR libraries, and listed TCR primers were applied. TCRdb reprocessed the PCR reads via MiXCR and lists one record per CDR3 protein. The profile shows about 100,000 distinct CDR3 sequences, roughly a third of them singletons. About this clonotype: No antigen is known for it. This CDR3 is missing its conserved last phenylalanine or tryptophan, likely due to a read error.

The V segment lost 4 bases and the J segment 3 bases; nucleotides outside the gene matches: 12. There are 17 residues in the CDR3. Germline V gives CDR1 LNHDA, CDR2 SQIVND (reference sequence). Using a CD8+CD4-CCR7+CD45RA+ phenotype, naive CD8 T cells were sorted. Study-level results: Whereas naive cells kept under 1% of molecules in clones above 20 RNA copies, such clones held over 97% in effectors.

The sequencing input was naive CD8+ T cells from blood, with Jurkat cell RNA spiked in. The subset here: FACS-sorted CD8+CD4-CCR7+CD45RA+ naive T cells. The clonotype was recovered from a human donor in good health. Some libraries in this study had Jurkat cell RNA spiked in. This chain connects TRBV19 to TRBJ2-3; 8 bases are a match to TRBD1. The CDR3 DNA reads TGTGCCAGTAGTACAACATCCGGGACAGGTGGGACAGATACGCAGTATTGT. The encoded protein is CASSTTSGTGGTDTQYC.